This entry lists 18 T cell receptor beta chains sequenced from one sample in a study of patients and donors after allogeneic stem cell transplantation. TCRdb reprocessed the RT-PCR reads via MiXCR and lists one record per CDR3 protein. The table records 800,000 to 1,000,000 distinct CDR3 sequences, roughly 18% of them present only once. The specimen was blood, either unsorted or a sorted T cell fraction (not recorded which). These receptors all come from a human donor who was either an allogeneic HSCT recipient or a stem cell or donor lymphocyte infusion donor (not recorded which). It is not recorded whose cells these are; they may come from a transplant donor.

The CDR3, as DNA: TGTGCCAGCAGCTTAGAGTCAGGTATTTTTTCTGAAGCTTTCTTT. It yields the protein CASSLESGIFSEAFF. The chain joins TRBV7-3 to TRBJ1-1, with D unclear. Germline V gene data show CDR1 as SGHTA and CDR2 as FQGTGA. V lost 2 bases and J lost 6, with 16 bases in between. The CDR3 has 15 residues.

The V gene is TRBV27, the J gene TRBJ2-2; no clear D. The germline V and J ends were trimmed by 7 bases and 3 bases, with 9 bases remaining between them. The CDR3 runs to 13 residues. The germline V gene encodes CDR1 MNHEY and CDR2 SMNVEV (reference sequence). CDR3 sequence: CASKEKDTGELFF. In DNA form, the CDR3 reads TGTGCCAGCAAGGAGAAGGACACCGGGGAGCTGTTTTTT.

V gene TRBV12-3 or TRBV12-4 combines with J gene TRBJ1-2; tentative D call: TRBD1 (6 bases). This CDR3 has 17 amino acids. V was clipped by 0 bases and J by 2 bases, with 16 bases between them. The chain's CDR3 is CASSLAPGRGQNYGYTF. In DNA form, the CDR3 reads TGTGCCAGCAGTTTAGCACCAGGGCGGGGGCAGAACTATGGCTACACCTTC.

V usage is TRBV5-1 and J usage is TRBJ2-5; 10 bases map to TRBD2. CDR1 is SGHRS, CDR2 YFSETQ, per germline. CDR3 length: 15 residues. V lost 3 bases and J lost 4; bases outside the gene matches: 6. The CDR3 DNA reads as TGCGCCAGCAGCTCTAGCGGGGGCCGAGGAGAGACCCAGTACTTC. The encoded protein is CASSSSGGRGETQYF. The variable domain in full, completed from reference TRBV5-1 and TRBJ2-5, reads KAGVTQTPRYLIKTRGQQVTLSCSPISGHRSVSWYQQTPGQGLQFLFEYFSETQRNKGNFPGRFSGRQFSNSRSEMNVSTLELGDSALYLCASSSSGGRGETQYFGPGTRLLVL.

The chain recombines TRBV19 with TRBJ2-7; a weak D match, TRBD2 (5 bases). V was cut by 6 bases and J by 1 base, with 16 bases left in between. CDR1 is LNHDA and CDR2 is SQIVND in the germline V gene (reference sequence). The CDR3 totals 15 residues. The chain's CDR3 is CASREDGKLSYEQYF. The CDR3 DNA sequence: TGTGCCAGTAGGGAGGACGGGAAACTTTCCTACGAGCAGTACTTC.

V and J are TRBV5-1 and TRBJ2-5; possibly TRBD1 or TRBD2 for D (5 bases each). The CDR3 has 13 residues. Germline assignment: CDR1 SGHRS and CDR2 YFSETQ. Trimming pared 6 bases from V and 2 bases from J, leaving 11 bases between. The CDR3 loop is CASTRGPQETQYF. The CDR3, as DNA: TGCGCCAGCACCCGGGGACCTCAAGAGACCCAGTACTTC.

The V gene is TRBV12-3 or TRBV12-4, the J gene TRBJ1-2; weak D call: TRBD1 (5 bases). This CDR3 region has 15 residues. V lost 6 bases and J 1 base, leaving 15 bases between the germline ends. The CDR3 sequence is CASSHDSFLNYGYTF. The DNA of the CDR3 is TGTGCCAGCAGCCACGACAGTTTCCTTAACTATGGCTACACCTTC.

This clonotype was seen a handful of times. This sequence joins TRBV7-2 and TRBJ1-2; unclear D gene. The V end lost 2 bases, the J end lost 3 bases, and 10 bases lay between the germline ends. This CDR3 has 14 residues. CDR1 is SGHTA and CDR2 is FQGNSA in the germline V gene. CDR3 sequence: CASSLNPSDYGYTF. CDR3 coding DNA: TGTGCCAGCAGCTTAAATCCCAGTGACTATGGCTACACCTTC.

The chain has TRBV12-5 and TRBJ2-1, with 7 bases aligning to TRBD1. There are 14 residues in the CDR3. Germline assignment: CDR1 LGHNT and CDR2 FRNRAP. The J segment lost 8 bases and the V segment lost 2 bases, leaving 6 bases of the junction unmatched. CDR3 in DNA: TGTGCTAGTGGTTTGCCTGACAGGGCCGATGAGCAGTTCTTC. It translates to CASGLPDRADEQFF.

This clonotype has only a few counts. V gene TRBV12-3 or TRBV12-4 combines with J gene TRBJ2-1; D call uncertain. Between the trimmed V and J ends, which lost 7 bases and 5 bases, there was a span of 9 bases. The CDR3 has 12 amino acids. The CDR3 coding sequence is TGTGCCAGCACCTTTGGAAACAATGAGCAGTTCTTC. This encodes CASTFGNNEQFF.

This clonotype was counted between two and nine times. The V and J genes are TRBV30 and TRBJ1-2; D unclear. Germline V lookup: CDR1 GTSNPN, CDR2 SVGIG (reference sequence). CDR3 length: 14 amino acids. Between the trimmed V and J ends, which lost 0 bases and 3 bases, there was a span of 11 bases. Here the CDR3 reads CAWSVPGEYYGYTF. The CDR3 bases are TGTGCCTGGAGTGTTCCAGGAGAATACTATGGCTACACCTTC.

This clonotype was counted between two and nine times. The V gene is TRBV7-8, the J gene TRBJ1-5; tentative D call: TRBD1 (6 bases). The germline gives CDR1 SGHVS, CDR2 FQNEAQ. The CDR3 is made up of 16 amino acids. V lost 1 base to trimming and J lost 5 bases, with 15 bases between them. The CDR3 loop is CASSLGTGQFYQPQHF. DNA of the CDR3: TGTGCCAGCAGCTTAGGGACCGGACAGTTTTATCAGCCCCAGCATTTT.

V gene TRBV27 combines with J gene TRBJ2-1; D gene ambiguous. Trimming stripped 2 bases from V and 2 bases from J, with 13 bases between. CDR1 is MNHEY and CDR2 is SMNVEV in the germline V gene (reference sequence). The CDR3 loop spans 16 amino acids. The CDR3 bases are TGTGCCAGCAGTTTAGATCATGGGGTTACCTACAATGAGCAGTTCTTC. Amino acid sequence: CASSLDHGVTYNEQFF.

This rearrangement joins TRBV9 to TRBJ2-7, with 7 bases fitting TRBD1. Germline V gene sequence: CDR1 SGDLS, CDR2 YYNGEE. This CDR3 is built from 15 residues. The V gene end was trimmed by 4 bases and the J gene end by 0 bases; junction bases not matched to a gene: 7. The CDR3 coding sequence is TGTGCCAGCAGCCCTGGACAGGCCGCCTCCTACGAGCAGTACTTC. Protein: CASSPGQAASYEQYF. The whole variable domain, filled in from reference TRBV9 and TRBJ2-7, reads DSGVTQTPKHLITATGQRVTLRCSPRSGDLSVYWYQQSLDQGLQFLIQYYNGEERAKGNILERFSAQQFPDLHSELNLSSLELGDSALYFCASSPGQAASYEQYFGPGTRLTVT.

The chain uses TRBV29-1 and TRBJ1-1; 7 bases map to TRBD1. The J segment lost 2 bases and the V segment lost 7 bases, leaving 4 bases of the junction unmatched. CDR3 length: 12 amino acids. CDR1 SQVTM and CDR2 ANQGSEA come from the germline V gene. CDR3 amino acids: CSATGDNTEAFF. Here the CDR3 DNA reads TGCAGCGCCACAGGGGATAACACTGAAGCTTTCTTT. Drawing the rest from reference TRBV29-1 and TRBJ1-1, the complete variable domain is SAVISQKPSRDICQRGTSLTIQCQVDSQVTMMFWYRQQPGQSLTLIATANQGSEATYESGFVIDKFPISRPNLTFSTLTVSNMSPEDSSIYLCSATGDNTEAFFGQGTRLTVV.

This clonotype occurred many times. The chain has TRBV19 and TRBJ2-2; no clear D. The germline CDR1 and CDR2 sequences are LNHDA and SQIVND (reference sequence). The CDR3 loop spans 14 amino acids. The V end lost 11 bases, the J end lost 0 bases, and 13 bases lay between the germline ends. As DNA, the CDR3 is TGTGCCTCCACGACGTCAGCGAACACCGGGGAGCTGTTTTTT. The encoded protein is CASTTSANTGELFF.

The rearrangement joins TRBV12-3 or TRBV12-4 to TRBJ2-2; 8 bases are shared with TRBD1. This CDR3 has 14 amino acids. Unmatched junction bases numbered 6, after V lost 11 bases and J lost 1 base. In DNA, the CDR3 is TGTGCCGGTAGGACAGGGATGAACACCGGGGAGCTGTTTTTT. It is translated as CAGRTGMNTGELFF.

This clonotype was picked up a small number of times. The chain links TRBV9 to TRBJ1-5, with D perhaps TRBD1 (6 bases). V was trimmed by 5 bases and J by 6 bases, leaving 15 bases between them. The CDR3 is made up of 14 amino acids. Germline lookup yields CDR1 SGDLS and CDR2 YYNGEE. The CDR3 is CASSKGTHSQPQHF. The CDR3 bases are TGTGCCAGCAGTAAAGGGACACACAGTCAGCCCCAGCATTTT.